The 10 T cell receptor beta chains presented below share a single source sample, sequenced in a study of T cell responses to AZD1222 COVID-19 vaccine. Assay used: immunoSEQ multiplex PCR; TCRdb lists only in-frame clones, some missing. The table lists 130,000 or so clones, 90% of them singletons, with 4% to 5% in the top ten. The material was peripheral blood, obtained 28 days after the second dose of the MenACWY control vaccine. The receptors derive from an adult who received the MenACWY meningococcal vaccine as a control.

The chain combines TRBV30 with TRBJ1-1; D unresolved. With 4 bases removed from V and 5 bases from J, the gap between germline ends came to 20 bases. Germline assignment: CDR1 GTSNPN and CDR2 SVGIG (reference sequence). There are 15 residues in the CDR3. CDR3 sequence reads: CAWKKEQGRVTEAFF. CDR3 sequence (DNA): TGTGCCTGGAAGAAAGAACAAGGGAGGGTGACTGAAGCTTTCTTT.

Note on this clone: Relative to the germline gene, one junction end is altered; a read error may explain this. This sample includes further DNA sequences coding for the same CDR3. The chain has TRBV3-1 (or the pseudogene TRBV3-2) and TRBJ2-2; D perhaps matches TRBD2 (5 bases). From germline, CDR1 is LGHDT and CDR2 YNNKEL (reference sequence). The CDR3 extends over 18 amino acids. CDR3 in DNA: TGCGCCAGCAGCCACAATCAGAGGGCTAGGGCGAACACCGGGGAGCTGTTTTTT. Translated, it gives CASSHNQRARANTGELFF.

About this clone: Other DNA sequences in the sample encode the same CDR3. This chain connects TRBV6-1 to TRBJ1-5; D call uncertain. The germline V and J ends were trimmed by 6 bases and 1 base, with 10 bases remaining between them. The CDR3 length is 14 residues. CDR1 is MNHNS and CDR2 is SASEGT in the germline V gene. For the CDR3, the DNA is TGTGCCAGCAGCGAACGTCAGAGCAATCAGCCCCAGCATTTT. This gives the protein CASSERQSNQPQHF.

V usage is TRBV9 and J usage is TRBJ2-1, with D unclear. From germline, CDR1 is SGDLS and CDR2 YYNGEE. V lost 0 bases and J lost 1, with 5 bases in between. The CDR3 length is 14 residues. The CDR3 sequence is CASSVESSYNEQFF. Written as DNA, the CDR3 is TGTGCCAGCAGCGTAGAGTCGTCCTACAATGAGCAGTTCTTC.

The genes are TRBV7-3 and TRBJ2-1, with TRBD2 matching over 8 bases. The CDR3 consists of 19 residues. Germline CDR1 reads SGHTA; CDR2 reads FQGTGA. J gave up 0 bases and V 5 bases, and 15 bases lay outside the gene matches. CDR3 protein: CASSQGRLANPSSYNEQFF. The CDR3 nucleotides read TGTGCCAGCAGCCAGGGGAGACTAGCGAACCCAAGCTCCTACAATGAGCAGTTCTTC.

The chain carries TRBV5-4 and TRBJ1-6, with 7 nucleotides matching TRBD1. Germline CDR1 reads SGHNT; CDR2 reads YYREEE (reference sequence). This CDR3 has 14 residues. With V trimmed by 0 bases and J by 8 bases, 2 bases remained unmatched. The CDR3 sequence is CASSLVQGDSPLHF. CDR3 in DNA: TGTGCCAGCAGCTTGGTTCAGGGGGATTCACCCCTCCACTTT.

This chain joins TRBV6-1 and TRBJ1-5, with D perhaps TRBD1 (5 bases). Germline V CDR1 and CDR2: MNHNS, SASEGT. Trimming removed 3 bases from V and 2 bases from J, with 17 bases in between. The CDR3 contains 17 residues. DNA of the CDR3: TGTGCCAGCAGTGAGGTTCGGGGCGGAGGGCGCAATCAGCCCCAGCATTTT. Its protein product is CASSEVRGGGRNQPQHF.

V usage is TRBV5-1 and J usage is TRBJ2-2; 10 nucleotides align to TRBD2. Germline trimming cut 4 bases from V and 0 bases from J; bases unmatched to any gene: 6. CDR1 is SGHRS and CDR2 is YFSETQ in the germline V gene. The CDR3 consists of 17 residues. The CDR3 DNA follows: TGCGCCAGCAGCCCGGGACTAGCGCTCGCGAACACCGGGGAGCTGTTTTTT. It translates to CASSPGLALANTGELFF.

The V call is TRBV3-1 (or the pseudogene TRBV3-2), the J call TRBJ2-5, with D hard to call. In germline, CDR1 is LGHDT, CDR2 YNNKEL (reference sequence). The CDR3 contains 12 residues. V gave up 4 bases and J gave up 3 bases, with 6 bases separating them. CDR3 loop: CASSRAEETQYF. The CDR3, as DNA: TGTGCCAGCAGCCGGGCGGAAGAGACCCAGTACTTC.

The rearrangement links TRBV2 to TRBJ2-5, with TRBD1 as a possible D gene (6 bases). From germline, CDR1 is SNHLY and CDR2 FYNNEI. V was cut by 5 bases and J by 0 bases, with 10 bases left in between. This CDR3 is built from 14 residues. The CDR3 DNA sequence: TGTGCCAGCAGTCGCAGGGGTGACCAAGAGACCCAGTACTTC. Its translation: CASSRRGDQETQYF.